A single sample is the source of the 16 T cell receptor beta chains below, sequenced in a study of neurological immune-mediated disorders. TCRdb re-derived calls from the 5' RACE reads in MiXCR, one entry per CDR3 protein. In the table there are about 48,000 distinct CDR3 sequences, about 23% of which are singletons. The specimen sequenced was PBMCs. These receptors all stem from a woman aged 70-85 years in good health.

This clonotype was counted many times. V gene TRBV5-1 combines with J gene TRBJ2-1, with 15 nucleotides matching TRBD2. Germline values: CDR1 SGHRS, CDR2 YFSETQ. Trimming at V came to 4 bases and at J to 12 bases, leaving 8 bases not matched to a gene. This CDR3 has 15 residues. The CDR3 here is CASSLGLAGGLRQFF. CDR3 coding DNA: TGCGCCAGCAGCCTGGGACTAGCGGGAGGTCTCAGGCAGTTCTTC.

This clonotype came up many times. V is TRBV7-8 and J is TRBJ2-7, with D maybe TRBD2 (6 bases). CDR3 size: 14 residues. CDR1 is SGHVS, CDR2 FQNEAQ, per germline. V lost 1 base and J 0 bases, leaving 7 bases between the germline ends. In DNA, the CDR3 is TGTGCCAGCAGCTTAGGCGGGGACTCCTACGAGCAGTACTTC. Translating gives CASSLGGDSYEQYF.

This clonotype was seen ten or more times. This sequence joins TRBV12-3 or TRBV12-4 and TRBJ2-3; no definite D call. V dropped 0 bases and J dropped 0 bases, with 7 bases sitting between them. The CDR3 has 15 residues. The CDR3 DNA reads as TGTGCCAGCAGTTTAGCACTCTCCAGCACAGATACGCAGTATTTT. Amino acids: CASSLALSSTDTQYF.

This clonotype was seen many times. The chain recombines TRBV5-1 with TRBJ2-2; the match to TRBD1 covers 7 bases. The ends lost 0 bases at V and 1 base at J; junction bases unmatched: 12. The CDR3 extends over 19 amino acids. From germline, CDR1 is SGHRS and CDR2 YFSETQ. In DNA form, the CDR3 reads TGCGCCAGCAGCTTGGGATTTCTCGGCCAGGGGGAGAACACCGGGGAGCTGTTTTTT. It translates to CASSLGFLGQGENTGELFF.

The genes are TRBV5-1 and TRBJ1-2; maybe TRBD1 (6 bases). Trimming removed 5 bases from V and 6 bases from J, with 14 bases in between. CDR3 length: 13 amino acids. Germline V lookup: CDR1 SGHRS, CDR2 YFSETQ. CDR3 nucleotides: TGCGCCAGCAGTCGAGGAGGGGGAGATGGCTACACCTTC. Translating it yields CASSRGGGDGYTF.

About this clonotype itself: A much larger clonotype is one base distant, so this may be a read error. Here the CDR3 DNA reads TGCGCCAGCAGCTTCTTGCGGGGGGACGCAGATACGCAGTATTTT. Amino acids: CASSFLRGDADTQYF. V is TRBV5-1 and J is TRBJ2-3; 8 bases map to TRBD2. The germline V gene has CDR1 SGHRS and CDR2 YFSETQ. The length of the CDR3 is 15 residues. Trimming at V came to 2 bases and at J to 4 bases, leaving 6 bases not matched to a gene.

This clonotype was detected many times. J is TRBJ2-3 and V is TRBV5-1; 11 bases are a match to TRBD2. The CDR3 extends over 16 amino acids. Trimming removed 4 bases from V and 2 bases from J; junction bases left unmatched: 6. Germline assignment: CDR1 SGHRS and CDR2 YFSETQ. The DNA of the CDR3 is TGCGCCAGCAGCGTCGGGACTAGCGGCTTCACAGATACGCAGTATTTT. Amino acids: CASSVGTSGFTDTQYF. The full variable domain, with the rest looked up from reference TRBV5-1 and TRBJ2-3, is KAGVTQTPRYLIKTRGQQVTLSCSPISGHRSVSWYQQTPGQGLQFLFEYFSETQRNKGNFPGRFSGRQFSNSRSEMNVSTLELGDSALYLCASSVGTSGFTDTQYFGPGTRLTVL.

This clonotype was recorded many times. The chain uses TRBV5-1 and TRBJ2-3; D unresolved. V dropped 6 bases and J dropped 1 base, with 9 bases sitting between them. CDR3 length: 13 residues. Germline assignment: CDR1 SGHRS and CDR2 YFSETQ. In DNA, the CDR3 is TGCGCCAGCACAACAGACCGCACAGATACGCAGTATTTT. Its protein is CASTTDRTDTQYF. The full variable domain, completed using reference TRBV5-1 and TRBJ2-3, is KAGVTQTPRYLIKTRGQQVTLSCSPISGHRSVSWYQQTPGQGLQFLFEYFSETQRNKGNFPGRFSGRQFSNSRSEMNVSTLELGDSALYLCASTTDRTDTQYFGPGTRLTVL.

A note on this clonotype: Possible read error: a much larger clone is one base away. The chain couples TRBV5-1 to TRBJ1-2; D possibly corresponds to TRBD1 (5 bases). CDR1 is SGHRS and CDR2 is YFSETQ in the germline V gene. This CDR3 is 13 amino acids long. In DNA form, the CDR3 reads TGCACCAGCAGCTTGGGACGGCCATATGGCTACACCTTC. Translated, it gives CTSSLGRPYGYTF.

This clonotype was counted only a few times. Just one base apart from a much larger clone, this may be a read error. The chain has TRBV2 and TRBJ2-5; no definite D call. Per the germline V gene, CDR1 is SNHLY and CDR2 is FYNNEI. The CDR3 loop spans 12 amino acids. The chain's CDR3 is CASDLGQDTQYF. The CDR3 coding sequence is TGTGCCAGCGACCTGGGCCAAGATACCCAGTACTTC.

This clonotype was counted ten times or more. The J gene is TRBJ1-1, the V gene TRBV5-1; TRBD1 is a possible D gene (5 bases). CDR1 is SGHRS, CDR2 YFSETQ, per germline. The V and J ends lost 2 bases and 1 base respectively, with 9 bases between them. The CDR3 has 14 residues. The CDR3 sequence is CASSLGTGNTEAFF. CDR3 bases: TGCGCCAGCAGCTTAGGGACGGGGAACACTGAAGCTTTCTTT.

Remarks on this clonotype: A much larger clone differs from this one at a single base, so this may be a read error. V and J are TRBV11-2 and TRBJ1-4; possibly TRBD1 for D (5 bases). Germline CDR1 and CDR2: SGHAT and FQNNGV. The CDR3 has 14 residues. The CDR3 DNA is TGTGTCAGCAGCCGGGGCAGCCTAAATGAAAAACTGTTTTTT. Protein: CVSSRGSLNEKLFF.

V usage is TRBV25-1 and J usage is TRBJ1-2; the match to TRBD1 covers 10 bases. Germline V gives CDR1 MGHDK, CDR2 SYGVNS. The CDR3 consists of 16 residues. Trimming at V came to 2 bases and at J to 2 bases, leaving 5 bases not matched to a gene. The CDR3 sequence: CASSERGTGDNYGYTF. CDR3 nucleotides: TGTGCCAGCAGTGAAAGAGGGACAGGGGACAACTATGGCTACACCTTC.

At least ten counts were recorded for this clonotype. The chain carries TRBV7-6 and TRBJ1-2, with a possible D match to TRBD1 (5 bases). The CDR3 is 12 amino acids. Germline V gene lookup returns CDR1 SGHVS and CDR2 FNYEAQ. Trimming shortened V by 5 bases and J by 4 bases, and 8 bases separated the two germline ends. CDR3 nucleotides: TGTGCCAGCAGCCCCGACAGCTATGGCTACACCTTC. This translates into CASSPDSYGYTF.

This clonotype was observed many times. The DNA for the CDR3 is TGCGCCAGCAGCTCCCTCGCGTCTCACCCGGATACGCAGTATTTT. It yields the protein CASSSLASHPDTQYF. The gene calls are TRBV5-1 and TRBJ2-3; D gene ambiguous. Trimming cost V 3 bases and J 6 bases, with 17 bases left between them. The CDR3 has 15 amino acids. CDR1 and CDR2 (germline): SGHRS, YFSETQ.

This clonotype was observed many times. The chain employs TRBV27 and TRBJ2-7, with D possibly matching TRBD2 (6 bases). The V and J ends lost 5 bases and 3 bases respectively, with 14 bases between them. The CDR3 loop spans 14 amino acids. Germline assignment: CDR1 MNHEY and CDR2 SMNVEV (reference sequence). The CDR3 region is CASSQTSLSYEQYF. The CDR3 DNA sequence: TGTGCCAGCAGTCAGACTAGTCTAAGCTACGAGCAGTACTTC.